Listed below are T cell receptor beta chains from one sample, sequenced in a study of blood T cells in healthy people across ages. TCRdb analysed the 5' RACE reads with MiXCR anew, one entry per CDR3 protein. This table has approximately 690,000 distinct CDR3 sequences, 58% appearing once. Material for sequencing was blood. The receptors stem from a man aged 60 to 69 in good health. The CDR3 runs from the conserved cysteine through the conserved F or W. Each record gives: V gene, clone size, J gene, D gene, CDR3 DNA, CDR3 protein. The D gene is left open where the match is weak. Clone size, where shown, is once, few, many, or a class for clones that have expanded.

v_call: TRBV7-2; clone_size: .; j_call: TRBJ1-2; d_call: .; cdr3_nt: TGTGCCAGCAGCTTATCTCAGGGGTCTGGCTACACCTTC; cdr3_aa: CASSLSQGSGYTF
v_call: TRBV27; clone_size: once; j_call: TRBJ2-5; d_call: TRBD1; cdr3_nt: TGTGCCAGCAGTTTATCGATATGGGACAGGGGAGGCAATGAGCAGTACTTC; cdr3_aa: CASSLSIWDRGGNEQYF
v_call: TRBV12-3/TRBV12-4; clone_size: few; j_call: TRBJ2-3; d_call: TRBD2; cdr3_nt: TGTGCCAGCAGTTCCCGACTAGCGGGGGCCACAGATACGCAGTATTTT; cdr3_aa: CASSSRLAGATDTQYF
v_call: TRBV20-1; clone_size: .; j_call: TRBJ1-1; d_call: TRBD1; cdr3_nt: TGCAGTGCTTACTCGGGGACAGACAACACTGAAGCTTTCTTT; cdr3_aa: CSAYSGTDNTEAFF
v_call: TRBV7-6; clone_size: few; j_call: TRBJ2-3; d_call: .; cdr3_nt: TGTGCCAGCAACCCGGGCTTTAGCACAGATACGCAGTATTTT; cdr3_aa: CASNPGFSTDTQYF
v_call: TRBV12-3/TRBV12-4; clone_size: .; j_call: TRBJ1-5; d_call: .; cdr3_nt: TGTGCCAGCGGGAGGGGAAATCAGCCCCAGCATTTT; cdr3_aa: CASGRGNQPQHF
v_call: TRBV29-1; clone_size: .; j_call: TRBJ2-5; d_call: TRBD1; cdr3_nt: TGCAGCGGAGGACAGGGGGCGCGGGAGACCCAGTACTTC; cdr3_aa: CSGGQGARETQYF
v_call: TRBV7-9; clone_size: .; j_call: TRBJ2-1; d_call: TRBD2; cdr3_nt: TGTGCCAGCAGCTTAAGGCGGGGGGCCGACAATGAGCAGTTCTTC; cdr3_aa: CASSLRRGADNEQFF
v_call: TRBV9; clone_size: .; j_call: TRBJ2-5; d_call: .; cdr3_nt: TGTGCCAGCAGCTTTTACGACAGCCAAGAGACCCAGTACTTC; cdr3_aa: CASSFYDSQETQYF
v_call: TRBV5-1; clone_size: once; j_call: TRBJ1-2; d_call: .; cdr3_nt: TGCGCCAGCAGCCCTGACACCAGCTATGGCTACACCTTC; cdr3_aa: CASSPDTSYGYTF
v_call: TRBV3-1; clone_size: few; j_call: TRBJ2-5; d_call: .; cdr3_nt: TGTGCCAGCAGCCAAGATACGAGGCGTGGGGAGACCCAGTACTTC; cdr3_aa: CASSQDTRRGETQYF
v_call: TRBV2; clone_size: .; j_call: TRBJ2-3; d_call: TRBD2; cdr3_nt: TGTGCCAGCAGGCAAGCGGGGGGAACAGATACGCAGTATTTT; cdr3_aa: CASRQAGGTDTQYF
v_call: TRBV12-3/TRBV12-4; clone_size: .; j_call: TRBJ1-1; d_call: .; cdr3_nt: TGTGCCAGTTCCCCAGGGCCCACTGAAGCTTTCTTT; cdr3_aa: CASSPGPTEAFF
v_call: TRBV20-1; clone_size: .; j_call: TRBJ1-2; d_call: .; cdr3_nt: TGCAGTGCCGGCAGGGAGGGTGGCTACACCTTC; cdr3_aa: CSAGREGGYTF
v_call: TRBV12-3/TRBV12-4; clone_size: .; j_call: TRBJ2-3; d_call: .; cdr3_nt: TGTGCCAGCAGTTTGTCAGACCCAGATACGCAGTATTTT; cdr3_aa: CASSLSDPDTQYF
v_call: TRBV20-1; clone_size: few; j_call: TRBJ2-1; d_call: TRBD2; cdr3_nt: TGCAGTGCCGCTAGCGGGGGGATCAAAGAGCAGTTCTTC; cdr3_aa: CSAASGGIKEQFF
v_call: TRBV3-1; clone_size: few; j_call: TRBJ1-2; d_call: .; cdr3_nt: TGTGCCAGCAGCCCAGAGGGGGGCGGCTACACCTTC; cdr3_aa: CASSPEGGGYTF
v_call: TRBV20-1; clone_size: .; j_call: TRBJ2-1; d_call: .; cdr3_nt: TGCAGTGCTAGAGAAGGCGTCCCGGGCGCACTCTATGAGCAGTTCTTC; cdr3_aa: CSAREGVPGALYEQFF
v_call: TRBV4-2; clone_size: .; j_call: TRBJ2-1; d_call: .; cdr3_nt: TGTGCCAGCAGTCAAGATTACGGGCAGGGGCGTGAGCAGTTCTTC; cdr3_aa: CASSQDYGQGREQFF
v_call: TRBV7-9; clone_size: .; j_call: TRBJ1-1; d_call: TRBD1; cdr3_nt: TGTGCCAGCAGTCTAGGACAGGGAAGCACTGAAGCTTTCTTT; cdr3_aa: CASSLGQGSTEAFF
v_call: TRBV12-3/TRBV12-4; clone_size: .; j_call: TRBJ2-7; d_call: .; cdr3_nt: TGTGCCAGCAGCCGCGCCACCTCCGAGCAGTACTTC; cdr3_aa: CASSRATSEQYF
v_call: TRBV7-2; clone_size: few; j_call: TRBJ1-4; d_call: .; cdr3_nt: TGTGCCAGCAGCAGTCGAATCAGGGCCCCAACTAATGAAAAACTGTTTTTT; cdr3_aa: CASSSRIRAPTNEKLFF
v_call: TRBV20-1; clone_size: .; j_call: TRBJ2-1; d_call: .; cdr3_nt: TGCAGTGCTAGAGAGGCCGTCAGTCAAGAGACCCAGTTCTTC; cdr3_aa: CSAREAVSQETQFF
v_call: TRBV3-1; clone_size: .; j_call: TRBJ2-3; d_call: .; cdr3_nt: TGTGCCAGCAGCCTCCGTAGTGCTAGCACAGATACGCAGTATTTT; cdr3_aa: CASSLRSASTDTQYF
v_call: TRBV4-2; clone_size: .; j_call: TRBJ2-7; d_call: .; cdr3_nt: TGTGCCAGCAGCCAAGACCGGGATAGGGGGGCCCCCTACGAGCAGTACTTC; cdr3_aa: CASSQDRDRGAPYEQYF
v_call: TRBV29-1; clone_size: few; j_call: TRBJ2-1; d_call: TRBD2; cdr3_nt: TGCAGCGTTGCCGCCACGGGGGAGGGGTCCTACAATGAGCAGTTCTTC; cdr3_aa: CSVAATGEGSYNEQFF
v_call: TRBV4-2; clone_size: .; j_call: TRBJ1-2; d_call: TRBD1; cdr3_nt: TGTGCCAGCAGCCCCTTGGACAGGGGATCCCATGGCTACACCTTC; cdr3_aa: CASSPLDRGSHGYTF
v_call: TRBV29-1; clone_size: .; j_call: TRBJ1-2; d_call: TRBD1; cdr3_nt: TGCAGCATTACGACAGGGGCTAACTATGGCTACACCTTC; cdr3_aa: CSITTGANYGYTF
v_call: TRBV6-6; clone_size: .; j_call: TRBJ2-4; d_call: TRBD1; cdr3_nt: TGTGCCAGCAGCTTGGACAGGGTCAAAAACATTCAGTACTTC; cdr3_aa: CASSLDRVKNIQYF
v_call: TRBV9; clone_size: few; j_call: TRBJ2-1; d_call: TRBD1; cdr3_nt: TGTGCCAGCAGCCAACGGGACAGGGGGATCAATGAGCAGTTCTTC; cdr3_aa: CASSQRDRGINEQFF
v_call: TRBV20-1; clone_size: .; j_call: TRBJ1-2; d_call: .; cdr3_nt: TGCAGTGCTAGATTAGCACGGGCGTCTTCGGTTGGCTACACCTTC; cdr3_aa: CSARLARASSVGYTF
v_call: TRBV29-1; clone_size: .; j_call: TRBJ1-3; d_call: .; cdr3_nt: TGCAGCGTTGACGAGGGATTATCTGGAAACACCATATATTTT; cdr3_aa: CSVDEGLSGNTIYF
v_call: TRBV20-1; clone_size: few; j_call: TRBJ2-5; d_call: .; cdr3_nt: TGCAGTGCTAACGGGGTCCAAGAGACCCAGTACTTC; cdr3_aa: CSANGVQETQYF
v_call: TRBV2; clone_size: .; j_call: TRBJ2-5; d_call: .; cdr3_nt: TGTGCCAGCCTCGAGGAAGAGACCCAGTACTTC; cdr3_aa: CASLEEETQYF
v_call: TRBV7-9; clone_size: .; j_call: TRBJ2-2; d_call: .; cdr3_nt: TGTGCCAGCAGCGCCCCAAAGGGGAGAACAGACACCGGGGAGCTGTTTTTT; cdr3_aa: CASSAPKGRTDTGELFF
v_call: TRBV6-5; clone_size: .; j_call: TRBJ1-5; d_call: .; cdr3_nt: TGTGCCAGCAGTTCCCTACAGGGAAATCAGCCCCAGCATTTT; cdr3_aa: CASSSLQGNQPQHF
v_call: TRBV6-5; clone_size: .; j_call: TRBJ2-3; d_call: .; cdr3_nt: TGTGCCAGCAGTTACTCGTTCCCCGGAGGGACCACAGATACGCAGTATTTT; cdr3_aa: CASSYSFPGGTTDTQYF
v_call: TRBV29-1; clone_size: few; j_call: TRBJ2-7; d_call: .; cdr3_nt: TGCAGCGTTGGAGCCGGGACGGACTACGAGCAGTACTTC; cdr3_aa: CSVGAGTDYEQYF
v_call: TRBV2; clone_size: .; j_call: TRBJ2-7; d_call: TRBD1; cdr3_nt: TGTGCCAGCAGGGGGACAGGGCGCGAGCAGTACTTC; cdr3_aa: CASRGTGREQYF
v_call: TRBV6-1; clone_size: .; j_call: TRBJ2-3; d_call: TRBD2; cdr3_nt: TGTGCCAGCAGGATGACTAGCGGGGGGACAGATACGCAGTATTTT; cdr3_aa: CASRMTSGGTDTQYF
v_call: TRBV11-2; clone_size: .; j_call: TRBJ2-5; d_call: TRBD2; cdr3_nt: TGTGCCAGCAGCTTAGCAGCGGGGGGAGGCCAGACCCAGTACTTC; cdr3_aa: CASSLAAGGGQTQYF
v_call: TRBV4-1; clone_size: .; j_call: TRBJ1-2; d_call: TRBD1; cdr3_nt: TGCGCCAGCAGCCACTACCGGGACAGAAAACCCTATGGCTACACCTTC; cdr3_aa: CASSHYRDRKPYGYTF
v_call: TRBV14; clone_size: .; j_call: TRBJ1-2; d_call: .; cdr3_nt: TGTGCCAGCAGCCAAGAGAAGGGGTCCTATGGCTACACCTTC; cdr3_aa: CASSQEKGSYGYTF
v_call: TRBV5-1; clone_size: once; j_call: TRBJ2-1; d_call: TRBD2; cdr3_nt: TGCGCCAGCAGCTGGACTAGCGGGGGGGTAGGAAATGAGCAGTTCTTC; cdr3_aa: CASSWTSGGVGNEQFF
v_call: TRBV12-3/TRBV12-4; clone_size: .; j_call: TRBJ2-3; d_call: .; cdr3_nt: TGTGCCAGCAGGACGGGGGTTTACACCACAGATACGCAGTATTTT; cdr3_aa: CASRTGVYTTDTQYF
v_call: TRBV10-2; clone_size: .; j_call: TRBJ2-7; d_call: TRBD1; cdr3_nt: TGCGCCAGCAGTGACCCGGGGACAGGGTTCTACGAGCAGTACTTC; cdr3_aa: CASSDPGTGFYEQYF